This T cell receptor beta chain is from a study of T cells in Graves' hyperthyroidism and ophthalmopathy. Graves' hyperthyroidism was deemed stable absent ophthalmopathy progression within 18 months. Investigators excluded patients with uncontrolled infection, other autoimmune disease, pregnancy or lactation. This clonotype was picked up many times. The antigen is not known. Amplification yielded TCR beta CDR3 regions, with RNA transcripts as the source. An initial round of RT-PCR targeting the TCR CDR3 relied on the HTBI primer set. TCRdb re-called the multiplex PCR reads through MiXCR, storing one row per CDR3 protein. The sample includes around 580,000 distinct CDR3 sequences, more than 45% of them seen just once. Study-wide findings and caveats: Clonotypes that were expanded in thyroid above 0.001 mostly appeared in blood too. Model output signaled ophthalmopathy a median about 6.3 months ahead of onset.

This CDR3 comprises 16 residues. The germline CDR1 and CDR2 sequences are PRHDT and FYEKMQ (reference sequence). Trimming removed 7 bases at V and 5 bases at J, with 24 bases between. The chain has TRBV13 and TRBJ2-7; possible D gene TRBD2, 6 bases. The clonotype originates from a woman aged 18-30 years with Graves' hyperthyroidism. Sequencing was carried out using peripheral blood or thyroid tissue (not recorded which). Here the CDR3 DNA reads TGTGCCAGCACCTCATCTCGAGAACGGGAGAAGAACGAGCAGTACTTC. As protein: CASTSSREREKNEQYF.